This T cell receptor (beta chain) derives from a study of tumor-infiltrating lymphocytes in localized non-small cell lung cancer. Study context: Each patient gave resected tumor and non-adjacent uninvolved lung tissue. Broader study findings: Only some patients had TCR sequencing, depending on available tissue. Recurrence-free survival showed no association with tumor T-cell fraction.

Trimming removed 5 bases from V and 3 bases from J, with 10 bases in between. This CDR3 has 13 amino acids. Germline V gives CDR1 PRHDT, CDR2 FYEKMQ (reference sequence). As regards this clone: Its specificity is unknown.

Assay: immunoSEQ multiplex PCR; the TCRdb copy retains only in-frame clones and omits some. Of about 12,000 clones in the sample, more than 60% are singletons; the top ten hold approximately 4.9%. Sequenced input: lung tumor tissue. The V call is TRBV13, the J call TRBJ2-5, with no clear D. This receptor was obtained from a human donor with non-small cell lung cancer. Here the CDR3 reads CASSPTEEETQYF. The DNA of the CDR3 is TGTGCCAGCAGCCCGACCGAGGAAGAGACCCAGTACTTC.